This TCR beta chain was captured in a study of shared clonotypes between healthy human individuals. It was at deep level that the assay was run. Replicate PCRs run on sorted subsets employed approximately 180 ng DNA, tens of thousands of T cell genomes. Method: immunoSEQ multiplex PCR; TCRdb's copy keeps in-frame clones and lacks some. The sample shows a few million clones, over 85% of them seen only once. Germline loops: CDR1 MDHEN, CDR2 SYDVKM. There are 14 residues in the CDR3. V shed 5 bases and J 13 bases; nucleotides not matched to a gene: 11. The sequence came from a man between 18 and 29 years old in good health. Some clones in this sample may be carry-over from other donors' samples. The chain uses TRBV28 and TRBJ2-1; 10 positions match TRBD2. Specimen: naive CD4+ T cells from PBMCs. Stated subset: CD45RA+ positively selected. As DNA, the CDR3 is TGTGCCAGCAGTGCAAGAACAGGACTAGCGGCACAGTTCTTC. As protein: CASSARTGLAAQFF.